This TCR beta chain was documented in a study of blood T cell repertoires in COVID-19. Study-level background: Specimens from acute and convalescent COVID-19 originated in the United States, Italy and Spain.

While infection was still active, Seattle patients were enrolled and then followed longitudinally. This clone was counted a single time. Profiling relied on immunoSEQ multiplex PCR, and the TCRdb table lists in-frame clones only, not all of them. The repertoire holds 200,000 to 300,000 clones, with around 90% as singletons. The V gene lost 0 bases and the J gene lost 1 base, with 11 bases spanning the gap. CDR1 and CDR2 from the germline V gene are SGHKS and YYEKEE (reference sequence). This CDR3 is 16 amino acids long. This receptor was taken from a woman aged 55-69 years with COVID-19, enrolled during active disease. The chain employs TRBV5-5 and TRBJ1-5; D is unresolved. The sample consisted of peripheral blood. As DNA, the CDR3 is TGTGCCAGCAGCTTGGCCCCGGGTAGAAGCAATCAGCCCCAGCATTTT. Its translation: CASSLAPGRSNQPQHF. Full variable domain (remainder filled in from reference TRBV5-5 and TRBJ1-5): DAGVTQSPTHLIKTRGQQVTLRCSPISGHKSVSWYQQVLGQGPQFIFQYYEKEERGRGNFPDRFSARQFPNYSSELNVNALLLGDSALYLCASSLAPGRSNQPQHFGDGTRLSIL.